The entry that follows covers one T cell receptor beta chain sequence. This sample was taken from a study of blood T cell repertoires in COVID-19. Study in general: Nucleic acid was either cDNA or gDNA, and it came from T cells, B-cell-depleted T cells, or PBMCs.

TCRdb keeps only in-frame clones here, not all; method: immunoSEQ multiplex PCR. The sample consists of 160,000 or so clones, around 92% of them appearing once. The receptor was derived from a man between 60 and 70 years old with acute or convalescent COVID-19. The sequencing input was peripheral blood.

CDR3 amino acids: CASSGDSNTGELFF. In nucleotides, the CDR3 is TGTGCCAGCAGCGGAGACTCAAACACCGGGGAGCTGTTTTTT. The chain recombines TRBV9 with TRBJ2-2, with D unclear. In germline, CDR1 is SGDLS, CDR2 YYNGEE. This CDR3 is built from 14 residues. The V end lost 3 bases, the J end lost 2 bases, and 8 bases lay between the germline ends.